The present entry profiles one T cell receptor beta chain with its context. Its antigen is unidentified. The CDR3 length is 13 residues. Trimming removed 1 base from V and 5 bases from J, with 9 bases in between. Germline CDR1 is SGHTA and CDR2 is FQGNSA. Together with a sample-barcoded 5' primer, a J-beta primer mix was included in a second PCR lasting about 6 to 11 cycles. TCRdb ran MiXCR on the 5' RACE reads and lists one entry per CDR3 protein. The data contain some 640,000 distinct CDR3 sequences, about 30% of them singletons. These data originate in a study of blood T cells in healthy people across ages. Points from the study as a whole: TCR beta diversity tracked closely with naive T cell percentage. Unsorted PBMCs ruled out conclusive naive versus antigen-experienced comparison.

The sequencing sample was made of blood. The chain links TRBV7-2 to TRBJ2-7; no clear D gene. This TCR was sampled from a woman older than 75 in good health. The CDR3 loop reads CASSLGSGDEQYF. The CDR3 DNA follows: TGTGCCAGCAGCTTAGGTTCCGGAGACGAGCAGTACTTC.